The 3 T cell receptor beta chains below come from one sample, sequenced in a study of cytomegalovirus exposure and HLA in healthy donors. This PCR relied on a set of 60 Vbeta primers and 13 Jbeta primers. Profiled with immunoSEQ multiplex PCR; TCRdb holds only in-frame clones, not every one. The sample shows 150,000 to 200,000 clones, roughly 70% of them seen only once. Input material: PBMCs. The receptor set was obtained from a male donor in good health and CMV-seronegative.

CDR3 sequence (DNA): TGTGCCAGCAGCTTAAGTGAGCACAATCAGCCCCAGCATTTT. It specifies CASSLSEHNQPQHF. The chain carries TRBV7-9 and TRBJ1-5; D is unclear. Germline V CDR1 and CDR2: SEHNR, FQNEAQ (reference sequence). The CDR3 covers 14 residues. Trimming stripped 2 bases from V and 3 bases from J, with 8 bases between.

The chain recombines TRBV18 with TRBJ2-3, with 9 bases aligning to TRBD2. The CDR3 length is 15 residues. CDR1 is KGHSH, CDR2 LQKENI, per germline. The V gene end was trimmed by 5 bases and the J gene end by 3 bases; junction bases not matched to a gene: 6. DNA for the CDR3: TGTGCCAGCTCATCCCGCACTAGCGGGACAGATACGCAGTATTTT. Protein sequence: CASSSRTSGTDTQYF.

The chain has TRBV28 and TRBJ1-2; TRBD1 aligns across 7 bases. There are 13 residues in the CDR3. Germline trimming cut 6 bases from V and 8 bases from J; bases unmatched to any gene: 9. Germline-derived CDR1 and CDR2 are MDHEN and SYDVKM. The chain's CDR3 is CASSRQGLNGYTF. CDR3 coding DNA: TGTGCCAGCAGCAGACAGGGTTTAAACGGCTACACCTTC.